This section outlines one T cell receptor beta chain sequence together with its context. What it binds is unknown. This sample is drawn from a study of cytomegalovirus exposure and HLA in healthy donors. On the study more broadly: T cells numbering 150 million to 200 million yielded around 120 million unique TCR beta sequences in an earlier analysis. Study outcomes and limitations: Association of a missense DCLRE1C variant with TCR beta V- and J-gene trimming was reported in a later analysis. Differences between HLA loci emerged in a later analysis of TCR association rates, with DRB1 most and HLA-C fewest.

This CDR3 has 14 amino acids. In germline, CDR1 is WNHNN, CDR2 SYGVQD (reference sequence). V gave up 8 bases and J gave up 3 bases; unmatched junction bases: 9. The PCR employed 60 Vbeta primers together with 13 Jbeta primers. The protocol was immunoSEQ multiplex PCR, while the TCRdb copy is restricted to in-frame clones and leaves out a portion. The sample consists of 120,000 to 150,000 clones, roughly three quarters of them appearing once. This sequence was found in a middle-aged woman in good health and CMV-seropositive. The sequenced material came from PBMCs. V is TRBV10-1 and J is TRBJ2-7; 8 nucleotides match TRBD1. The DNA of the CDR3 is TGCGCCAGCTCGACAGGACAGGGCCTCTACGAGCAGTACTTC. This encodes CASSTGQGLYEQYF.